This T cell receptor (beta chain) was identified during a study of identical twins. This clonotype was seen many times. Trimming took 4 bases from V and 1 from J, leaving 11 bases between them. The CDR3 spans 15 residues. Per the germline V gene, CDR1 is SGHRS and CDR2 is YFSETQ. In TCRdb, the 5' RACE reads were re-called with MiXCR into one record per CDR3 protein. The sample holds a few hundred thousand distinct CDR3 sequences; roughly an eighth are singletons and the top ten take approximately 0.98%. These records were also assigned to another study, of yellow fever vaccine responses in identical twins.

The sequence came from a woman aged 18 to 35 in good health. Sequencing was performed on CD4+ T cells sorted from blood. This chain connects TRBV5-1 to TRBJ2-2; perhaps TRBD1 as D (5 bases). Here the CDR3 reads CASSPLGQNTGELFF. The CDR3 coding sequence is TGCGCCAGCAGCCCCCTAGGACAGAACACCGGGGAGCTGTTTTTT.